This entry concerns a single TCR beta chain. What it binds is unknown. The CDR3 is made up of 13 amino acids. V was trimmed by 3 bases and J by 8 bases, leaving 11 bases between them. CDR1 SEHNR and CDR2 FQNEAQ come from the germline V gene (reference sequence). These data are taken from a study of vaccination and CD4 T cells after COVID-19. Regarding the study as a whole: Convalescent patients gained a median approximately 86% of their reactive clones only post-vaccination.

Treatment indicated: roughly 10-day PBMC culture with coronavirus spike peptide pools or control peptides (ViraFEST assay). Cultured CD4+ T-cell DNA underwent Oncomine TCR Beta short-read sequencing. Each CDR3 protein gets one entry after TCRdb re-called the PCR reads with MiXCR. The sample shows about 8,500 distinct CDR3 sequences, nearly 20% of them seen only once. The sequenced sample was CD4+ T cells from blood, cultured in vitro, obtained after SARS-CoV-2 vaccination. The chain has TRBV7-9 and TRBJ2-1, with D maybe TRBD2 (6 bases). This receptor was taken from a human donor who had recovered from COVID-19. The CDR3, as DNA: TGTGCCAGCAGCTTTTATAGCGGCGATGAGCAGTTCTTC. This translates into CASSFYSGDEQFF.